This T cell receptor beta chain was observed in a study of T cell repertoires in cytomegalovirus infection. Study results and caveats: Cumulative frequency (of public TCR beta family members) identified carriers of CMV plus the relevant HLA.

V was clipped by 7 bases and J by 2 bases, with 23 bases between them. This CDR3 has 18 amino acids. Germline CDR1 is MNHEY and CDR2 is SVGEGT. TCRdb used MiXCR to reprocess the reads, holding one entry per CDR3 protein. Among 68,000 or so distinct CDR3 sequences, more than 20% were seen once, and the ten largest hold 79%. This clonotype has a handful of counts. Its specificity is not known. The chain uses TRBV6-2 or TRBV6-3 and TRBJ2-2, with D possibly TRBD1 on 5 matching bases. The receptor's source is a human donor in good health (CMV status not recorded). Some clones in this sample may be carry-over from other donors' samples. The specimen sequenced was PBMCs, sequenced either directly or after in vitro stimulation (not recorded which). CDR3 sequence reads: CASTGAPLSGSNTGELFF. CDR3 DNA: TGTGCCAGCACCGGTGCCCCCCTCTCAGGGTCCAACACCGGGGAGCTGTTTTTT.